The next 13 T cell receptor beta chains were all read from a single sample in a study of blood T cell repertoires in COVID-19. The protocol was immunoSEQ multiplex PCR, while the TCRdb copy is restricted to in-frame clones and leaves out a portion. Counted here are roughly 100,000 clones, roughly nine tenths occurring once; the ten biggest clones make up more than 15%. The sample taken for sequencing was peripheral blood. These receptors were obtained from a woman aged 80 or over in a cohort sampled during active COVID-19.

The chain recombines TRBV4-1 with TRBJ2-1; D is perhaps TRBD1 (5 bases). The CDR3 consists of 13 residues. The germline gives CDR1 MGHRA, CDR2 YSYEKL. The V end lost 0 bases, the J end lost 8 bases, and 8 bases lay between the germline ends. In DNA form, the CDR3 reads TGCGCCAGCAGCCAAGAGGGGCTCGATGAGCAGTTCTTC. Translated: CASSQEGLDEQFF.

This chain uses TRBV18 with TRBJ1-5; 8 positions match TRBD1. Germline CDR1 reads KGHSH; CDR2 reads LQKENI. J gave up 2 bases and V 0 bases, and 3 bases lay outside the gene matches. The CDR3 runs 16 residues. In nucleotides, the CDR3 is TGTGCCAGCTCACCACCGACGGGACAGGGCAATCAGCCCCAGCATTTT. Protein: CASSPPTGQGNQPQHF.

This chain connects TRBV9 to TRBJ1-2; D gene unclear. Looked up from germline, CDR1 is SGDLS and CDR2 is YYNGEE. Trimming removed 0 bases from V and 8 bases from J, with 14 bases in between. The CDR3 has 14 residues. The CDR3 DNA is TGTGCCAGCAGCGTAGCTACCAATTCGGGGGGCTACACCTTC. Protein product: CASSVATNSGGYTF.

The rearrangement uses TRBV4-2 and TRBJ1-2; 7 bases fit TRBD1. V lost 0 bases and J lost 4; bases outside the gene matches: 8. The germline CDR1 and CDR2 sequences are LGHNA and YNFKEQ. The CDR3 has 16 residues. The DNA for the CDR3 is TGTGCCAGCAGCCAAGATAATGCAGGGACAGCCTATGGCTACACCTTC. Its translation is CASSQDNAGTAYGYTF.

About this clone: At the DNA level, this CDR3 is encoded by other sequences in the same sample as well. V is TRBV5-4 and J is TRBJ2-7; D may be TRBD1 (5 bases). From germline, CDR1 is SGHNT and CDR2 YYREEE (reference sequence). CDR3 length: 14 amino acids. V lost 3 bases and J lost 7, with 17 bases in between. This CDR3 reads CASSSTAISGEQYF. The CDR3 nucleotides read TGTGCCAGCAGCTCGACAGCAATCTCGGGTGAGCAGTACTTC.

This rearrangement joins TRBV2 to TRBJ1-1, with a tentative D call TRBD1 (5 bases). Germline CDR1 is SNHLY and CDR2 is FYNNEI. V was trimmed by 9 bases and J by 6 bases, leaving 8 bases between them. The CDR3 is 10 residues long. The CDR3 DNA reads TGTGCCAGGAAAGGGGCTGAAGCTTTCTTT. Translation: CARKGAEAFF.

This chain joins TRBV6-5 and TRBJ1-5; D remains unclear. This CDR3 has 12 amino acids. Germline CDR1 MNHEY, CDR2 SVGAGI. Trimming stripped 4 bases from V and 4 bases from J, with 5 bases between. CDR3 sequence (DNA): TGTGCCAGCAGTTTCCCTAATCAGCCCCAGCATTTT. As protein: CASSFPNQPQHF.

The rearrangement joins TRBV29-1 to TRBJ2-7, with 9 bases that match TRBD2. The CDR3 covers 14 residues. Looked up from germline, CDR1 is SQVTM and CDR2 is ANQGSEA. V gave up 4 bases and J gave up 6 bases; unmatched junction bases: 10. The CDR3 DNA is TGCAGCGTTGTATTTCTAGCGGGGACTATCGAGCAGTACTTC. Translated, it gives CSVVFLAGTIEQYF.

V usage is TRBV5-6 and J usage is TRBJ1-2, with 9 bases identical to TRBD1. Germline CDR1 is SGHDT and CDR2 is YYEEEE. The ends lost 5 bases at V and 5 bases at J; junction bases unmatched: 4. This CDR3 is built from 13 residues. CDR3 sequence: CASRRQGEYGYTF. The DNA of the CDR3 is TGTGCCAGCAGGCGACAGGGGGAATATGGCTACACCTTC.

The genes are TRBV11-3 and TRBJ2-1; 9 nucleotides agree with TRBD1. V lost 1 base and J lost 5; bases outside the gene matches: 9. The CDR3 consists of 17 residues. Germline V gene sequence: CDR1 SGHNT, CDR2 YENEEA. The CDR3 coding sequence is TGTGCCAGCAGCTTAGTACCGGGACAGGGAAGGCACAATGAGCAGTTCTTC. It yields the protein CASSLVPGQGRHNEQFF.

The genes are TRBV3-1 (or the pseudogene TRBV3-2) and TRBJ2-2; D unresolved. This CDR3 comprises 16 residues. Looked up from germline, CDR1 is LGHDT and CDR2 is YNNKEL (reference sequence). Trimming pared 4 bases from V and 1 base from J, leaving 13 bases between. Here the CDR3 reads CASSPPLQKNTGELFF. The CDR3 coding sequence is TGTGCCAGCAGCCCACCGTTGCAGAAGAACACCGGGGAGCTGTTTTTT.

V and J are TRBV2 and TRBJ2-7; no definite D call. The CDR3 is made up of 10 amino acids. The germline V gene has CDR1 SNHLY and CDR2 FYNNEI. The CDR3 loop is CASSEEYPVV. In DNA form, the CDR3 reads TGTGCCAGCAGTGAGGAGTATCCGGTTGTG.

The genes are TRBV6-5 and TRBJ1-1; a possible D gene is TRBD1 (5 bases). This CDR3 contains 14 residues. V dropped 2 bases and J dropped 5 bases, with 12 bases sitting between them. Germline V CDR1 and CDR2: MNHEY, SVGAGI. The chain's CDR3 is CASSYIGPGTEAFF. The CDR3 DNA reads TGTGCCAGCAGTTACATCGGGCCAGGGACTGAAGCTTTCTTT.